The present T cell receptor beta chain was sequenced within a study of blood T cells in healthy people across ages. The wider study: Every two T cells gave about one barcoded beta molecule via template switching. Study-level findings and limits: Shifts in expanded clonotypes may have been confounded by donor CMV status, which was unknown.

For the second PCR, which ran for about 7 to 11 cycles, a sample-barcoded 5' primer and a J-beta primer mix were used. Via MiXCR, TCRdb re-called the 5' RACE reads, giving one row per CDR3 protein. The data show roughly 900,000 distinct CDR3 sequences, 40% to 60% seen once. Those donating, healthy Caucasian individuals from Russia, were aged about 6 to 100. Total RNA, at least 5 micrograms per sample, was extracted from PBMCs. In regard to this clonotype: The antigen is not known.

The trim removed 2 bases at V and 5 bases at J, leaving 5 bases unmatched. The CDR3 consists of 15 residues. Germline-derived CDR1 and CDR2 are MNHEY and SVGEGT. This TCR was recovered from a man between 25 and 39 years old in good health. This chain connects TRBV6-2 or TRBV6-3 to TRBJ2-2; 7 nucleotides line up with TRBD2. Sequenced material: blood. In DNA, the CDR3 is TGTGCCAGCAGTTACGCGGGGGATAAAACCGGGGAGCTGTTTTTT. It translates to CASSYAGDKTGELFF.